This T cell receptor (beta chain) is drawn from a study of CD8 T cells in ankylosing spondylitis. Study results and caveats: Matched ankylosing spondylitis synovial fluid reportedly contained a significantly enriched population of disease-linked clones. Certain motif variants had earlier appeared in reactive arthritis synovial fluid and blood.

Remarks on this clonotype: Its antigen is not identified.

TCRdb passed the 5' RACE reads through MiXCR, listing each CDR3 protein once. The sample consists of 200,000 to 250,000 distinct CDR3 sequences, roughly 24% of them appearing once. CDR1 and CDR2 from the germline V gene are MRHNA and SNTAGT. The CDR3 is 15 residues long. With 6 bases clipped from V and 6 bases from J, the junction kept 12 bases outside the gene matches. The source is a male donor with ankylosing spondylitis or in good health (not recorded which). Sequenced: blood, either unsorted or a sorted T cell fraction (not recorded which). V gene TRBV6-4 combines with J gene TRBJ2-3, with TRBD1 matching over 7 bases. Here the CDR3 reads CASRPQGPGEDTQYF. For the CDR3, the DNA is TGTGCCAGCAGGCCACAGGGGCCAGGGGAGGATACGCAGTATTTT.